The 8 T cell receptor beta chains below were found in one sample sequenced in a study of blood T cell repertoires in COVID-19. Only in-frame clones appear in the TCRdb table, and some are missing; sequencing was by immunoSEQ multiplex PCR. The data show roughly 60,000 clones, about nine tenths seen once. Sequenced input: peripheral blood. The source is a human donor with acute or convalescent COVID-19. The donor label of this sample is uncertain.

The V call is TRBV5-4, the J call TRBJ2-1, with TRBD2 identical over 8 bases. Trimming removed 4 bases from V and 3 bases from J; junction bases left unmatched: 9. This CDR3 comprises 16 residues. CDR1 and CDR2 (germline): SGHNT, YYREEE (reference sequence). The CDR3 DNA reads TGTGCCAGCAGCCAACGGTCTAGCGGGTTCTACAATGAGCAGTTCTTC. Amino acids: CASSQRSSGFYNEQFF. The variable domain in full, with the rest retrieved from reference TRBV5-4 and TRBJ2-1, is ETGVTQSPTHLIKTRGQQVTLRCSSQSGHNTVSWYQQALGQGPQFIFQYYREEENGRGNFPPRFSGLQFPNYSSELNVNALELDDSALYLCASSQRSSGFYNEQFFGPGTRLTVL.

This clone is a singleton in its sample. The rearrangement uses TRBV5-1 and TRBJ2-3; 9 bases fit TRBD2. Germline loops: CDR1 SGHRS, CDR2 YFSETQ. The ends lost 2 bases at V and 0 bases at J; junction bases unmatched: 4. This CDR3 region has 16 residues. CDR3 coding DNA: TGCGCCAGCAGCTTCGGGGGACTAGCCAGCACAGATACGCAGTATTTT. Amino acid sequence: CASSFGGLASTDTQYF.

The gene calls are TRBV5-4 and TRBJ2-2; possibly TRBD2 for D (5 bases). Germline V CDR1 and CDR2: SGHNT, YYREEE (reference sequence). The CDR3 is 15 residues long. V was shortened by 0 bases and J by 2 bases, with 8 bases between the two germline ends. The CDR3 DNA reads TGTGCCAGCAGCTTGGGGACGGGAAACACCGGGGAGCTGTTTTTT. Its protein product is CASSLGTGNTGELFF.

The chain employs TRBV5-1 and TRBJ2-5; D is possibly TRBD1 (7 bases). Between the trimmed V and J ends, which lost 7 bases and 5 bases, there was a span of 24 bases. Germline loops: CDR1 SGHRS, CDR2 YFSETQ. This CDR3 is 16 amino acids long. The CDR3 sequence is CASRPPPGGRGETQYF. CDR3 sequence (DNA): TGCGCCAGCCGTCCTCCCCCAGGGGGTCGGGGGGAGACCCAGTACTTC.

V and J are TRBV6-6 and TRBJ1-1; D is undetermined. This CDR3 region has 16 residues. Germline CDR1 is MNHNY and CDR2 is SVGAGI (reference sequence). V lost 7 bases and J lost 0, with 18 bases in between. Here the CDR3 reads CASTTRRGLMNTEAFF. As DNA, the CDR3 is TGTGCCAGCACCACGAGACGAGGGTTAATGAACACTGAAGCTTTCTTT.

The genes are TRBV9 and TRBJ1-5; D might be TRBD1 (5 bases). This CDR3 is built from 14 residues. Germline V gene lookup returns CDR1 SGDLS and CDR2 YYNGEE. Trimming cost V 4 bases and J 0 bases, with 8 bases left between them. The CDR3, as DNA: TGTGCCAGCAGCCTGACAGATAGCAATCAGCCCCAGCATTTT. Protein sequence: CASSLTDSNQPQHF.

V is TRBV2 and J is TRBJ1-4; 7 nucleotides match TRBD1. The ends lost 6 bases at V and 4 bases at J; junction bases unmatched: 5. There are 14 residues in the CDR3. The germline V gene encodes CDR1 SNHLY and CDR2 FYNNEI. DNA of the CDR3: TGTGCCAGCAGGTTGGACAGGAGTAATGAAAAACTGTTTTTT. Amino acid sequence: CASRLDRSNEKLFF.

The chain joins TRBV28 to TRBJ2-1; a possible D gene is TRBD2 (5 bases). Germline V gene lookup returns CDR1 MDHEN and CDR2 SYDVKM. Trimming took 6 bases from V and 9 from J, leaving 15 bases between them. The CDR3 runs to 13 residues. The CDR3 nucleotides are TGTGCCAGCAGATCTCGTCTAGGGAGTGAGCAGTTCTTC. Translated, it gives CASRSRLGSEQFF.